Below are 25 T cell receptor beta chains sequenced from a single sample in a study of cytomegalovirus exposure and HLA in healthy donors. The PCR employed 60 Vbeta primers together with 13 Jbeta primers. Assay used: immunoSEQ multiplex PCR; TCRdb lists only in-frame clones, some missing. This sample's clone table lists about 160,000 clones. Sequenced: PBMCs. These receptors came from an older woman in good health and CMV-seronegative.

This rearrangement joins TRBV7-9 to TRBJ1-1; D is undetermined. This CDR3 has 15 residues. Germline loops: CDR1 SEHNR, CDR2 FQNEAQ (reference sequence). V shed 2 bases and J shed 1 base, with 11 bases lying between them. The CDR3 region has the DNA TGTGCCAGCAGCTTAAGAGGGAGGTCGAACACTGAAGCTTTCTTT. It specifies CASSLRGRSNTEAFF.

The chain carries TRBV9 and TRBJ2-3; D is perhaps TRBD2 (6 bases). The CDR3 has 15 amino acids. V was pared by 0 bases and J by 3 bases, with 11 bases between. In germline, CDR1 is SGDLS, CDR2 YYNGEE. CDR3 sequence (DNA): TGTGCCAGCAGCGTAGACGGGAGACAGACAGATACGCAGTATTTT. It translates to CASSVDGRQTDTQYF. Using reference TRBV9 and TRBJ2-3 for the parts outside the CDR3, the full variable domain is DSGVTQTPKHLITATGQRVTLRCSPRSGDLSVYWYQQSLDQGLQFLIQYYNGEERAKGNILERFSAQQFPDLHSELNLSSLELGDSALYFCASSVDGRQTDTQYFGPGTRLTVL.

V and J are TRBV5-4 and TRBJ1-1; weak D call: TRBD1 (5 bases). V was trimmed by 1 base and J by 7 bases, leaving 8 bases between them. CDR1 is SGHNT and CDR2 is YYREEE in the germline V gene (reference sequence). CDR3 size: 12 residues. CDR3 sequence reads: CASSLQGYEAFF. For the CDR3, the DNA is TGTGCCAGCAGCTTGCAGGGCTATGAAGCTTTCTTT. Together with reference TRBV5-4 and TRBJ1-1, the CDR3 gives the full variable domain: ETGVTQSPTHLIKTRGQQVTLRCSSQSGHNTVSWYQQALGQGPQFIFQYYREEENGRGNFPPRFSGLQFPNYSSELNVNALELDDSALYLCASSLQGYEAFFGQGTRLTVV.

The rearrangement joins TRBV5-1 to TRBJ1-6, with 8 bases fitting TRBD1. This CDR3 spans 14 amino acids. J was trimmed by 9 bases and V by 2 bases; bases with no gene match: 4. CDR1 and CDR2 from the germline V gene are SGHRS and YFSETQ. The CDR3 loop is CASSFGDRSSPLHF. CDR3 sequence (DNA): TGCGCCAGCAGCTTCGGGGACAGGAGTTCACCCCTCCACTTT.

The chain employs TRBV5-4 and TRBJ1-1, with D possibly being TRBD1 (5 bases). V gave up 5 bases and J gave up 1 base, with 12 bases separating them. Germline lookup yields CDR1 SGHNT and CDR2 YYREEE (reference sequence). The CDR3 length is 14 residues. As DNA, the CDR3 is TGTGCCAGCAGGCTGCAGGGAAAGAACACTGAAGCTTTCTTT. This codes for CASRLQGKNTEAFF.

The CDR3 protein is CASSSEFQGVYGYTF. The CDR3 DNA follows: TGTGCCAGCAGTTCTGAATTTCAAGGAGTCTATGGCTACACCTTC. The chain joins TRBV6-5 to TRBJ1-2; D remains unclear. V was pared by 4 bases and J by 4 bases, with 16 bases between. Germline lookup yields CDR1 MNHEY and CDR2 SVGAGI. The CDR3 runs to 15 residues.

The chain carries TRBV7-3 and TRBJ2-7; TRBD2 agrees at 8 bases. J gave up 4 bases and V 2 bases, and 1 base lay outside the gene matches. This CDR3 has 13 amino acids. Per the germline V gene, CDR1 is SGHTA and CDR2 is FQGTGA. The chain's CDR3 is CASSLGGRYEQYF. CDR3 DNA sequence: TGTGCCAGCAGCTTAGGCGGGAGGTACGAGCAGTACTTC.

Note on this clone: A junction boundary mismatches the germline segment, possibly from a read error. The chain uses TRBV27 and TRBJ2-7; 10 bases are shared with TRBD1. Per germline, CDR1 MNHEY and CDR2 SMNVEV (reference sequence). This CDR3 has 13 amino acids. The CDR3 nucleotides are TGTGCCAGCAGATTGGGACAGGGGCTTTCCTTGGACTTC. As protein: CASRLGQGLSLDF.

CDR3 bases: TGTGCCAGCAGCTTGATTGGGACAGAACTGTCCTACGAGCAGTACTTC. It specifies CASSLIGTELSYEQYF. The chain uses TRBV5-6 and TRBJ2-7; 7 positions agree with TRBD1. This CDR3 has 16 residues. Germline V gene sequence: CDR1 SGHDT, CDR2 YYEEEE. With V trimmed by 1 base and J by 1 base, 8 bases remained unmatched.

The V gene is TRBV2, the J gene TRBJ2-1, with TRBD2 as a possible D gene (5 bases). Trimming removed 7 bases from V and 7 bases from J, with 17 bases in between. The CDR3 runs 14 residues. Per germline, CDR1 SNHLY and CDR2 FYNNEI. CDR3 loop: CASNPDLLVNEQFF. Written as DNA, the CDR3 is TGTGCCAGCAATCCAGACCTACTAGTAAATGAGCAGTTCTTC.

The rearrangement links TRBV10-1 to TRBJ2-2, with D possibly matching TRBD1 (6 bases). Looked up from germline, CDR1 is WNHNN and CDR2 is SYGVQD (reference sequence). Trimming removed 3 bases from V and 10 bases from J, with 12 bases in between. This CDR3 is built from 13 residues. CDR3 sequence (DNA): TGCGCCAGCAGTGAACAGGGAACTGAGGAGCTGTTTTTT. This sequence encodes CASSEQGTEELFF.

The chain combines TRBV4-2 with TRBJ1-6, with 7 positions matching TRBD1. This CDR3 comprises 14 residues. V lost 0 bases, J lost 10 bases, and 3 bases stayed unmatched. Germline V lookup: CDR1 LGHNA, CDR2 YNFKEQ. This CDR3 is CASSQEGQQSPLHF. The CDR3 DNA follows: TGTGCCAGCAGCCAAGAGGGACAGCAGTCACCCCTCCACTTT.

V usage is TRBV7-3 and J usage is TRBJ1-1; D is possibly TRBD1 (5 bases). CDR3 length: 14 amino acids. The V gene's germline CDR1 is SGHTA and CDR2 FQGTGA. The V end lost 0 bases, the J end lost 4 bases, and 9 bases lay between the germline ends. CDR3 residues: CASSLTGAGTEAFF. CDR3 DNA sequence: TGTGCCAGCAGCTTAACAGGGGCCGGCACTGAAGCTTTCTTT.

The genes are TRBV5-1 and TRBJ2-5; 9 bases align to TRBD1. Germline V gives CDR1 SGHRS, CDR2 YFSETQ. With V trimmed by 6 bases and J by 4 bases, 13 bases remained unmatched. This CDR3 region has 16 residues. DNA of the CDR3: TGCGCCAGCATCAAGACGGGACAGGGTGTGGGAGAGACCCAGTACTTC. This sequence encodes CASIKTGQGVGETQYF.

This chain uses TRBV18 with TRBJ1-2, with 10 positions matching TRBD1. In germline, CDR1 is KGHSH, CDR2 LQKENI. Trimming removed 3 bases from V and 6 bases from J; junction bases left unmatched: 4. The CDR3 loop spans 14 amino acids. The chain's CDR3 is CASSPRDRGDGYTF. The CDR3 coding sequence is TGTGCCAGCTCACCGCGGGACAGGGGAGATGGCTACACCTTC.

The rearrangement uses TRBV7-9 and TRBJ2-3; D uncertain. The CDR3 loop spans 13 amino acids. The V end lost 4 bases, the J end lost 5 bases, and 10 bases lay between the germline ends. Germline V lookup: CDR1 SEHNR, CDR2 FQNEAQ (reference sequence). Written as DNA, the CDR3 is TGTGCCAGCAGCTCCCGCGGCGGAGATACGCAGTATTTT. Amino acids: CASSSRGGDTQYF. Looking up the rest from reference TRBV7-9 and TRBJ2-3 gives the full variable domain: DTGVSQNPRHKITKRGQNVTFRCDPISEHNRLYWYRQTLGQGPEFLTYFQNEAQLEKSRLLSDRFSAERPKGSFSTLEIQRTEQGDSAMYLCASSSRGGDTQYFGPGTRLTVL.

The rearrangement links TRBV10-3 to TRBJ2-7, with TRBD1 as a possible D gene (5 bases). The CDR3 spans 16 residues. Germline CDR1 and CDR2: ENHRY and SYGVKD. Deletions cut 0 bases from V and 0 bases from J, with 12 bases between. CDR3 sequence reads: CAISESKVDSSYEQYF. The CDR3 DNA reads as TGTGCCATCAGTGAGTCGAAGGTCGACAGCTCCTACGAGCAGTACTTC.

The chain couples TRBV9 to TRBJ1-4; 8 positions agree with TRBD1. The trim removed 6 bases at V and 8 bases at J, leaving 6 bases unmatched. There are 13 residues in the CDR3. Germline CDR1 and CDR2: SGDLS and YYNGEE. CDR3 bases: TGTGCCAGCACCGGACAGGGAGGGGAAAAACTGTTTTTT. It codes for CASTGQGGEKLFF.

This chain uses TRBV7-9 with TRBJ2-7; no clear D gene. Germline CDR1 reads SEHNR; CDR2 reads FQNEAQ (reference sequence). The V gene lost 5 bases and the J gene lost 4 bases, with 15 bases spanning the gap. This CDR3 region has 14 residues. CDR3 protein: CASSQAGVTYEQYF. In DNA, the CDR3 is TGTGCCAGCAGCCAGGCCGGCGTCACTTACGAGCAGTACTTC.

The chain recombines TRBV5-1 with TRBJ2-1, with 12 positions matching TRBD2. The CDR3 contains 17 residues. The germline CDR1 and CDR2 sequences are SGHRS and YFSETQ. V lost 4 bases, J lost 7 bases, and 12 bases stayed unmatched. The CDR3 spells CASSVGTLAGGPNEQFF. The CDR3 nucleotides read TGCGCCAGCAGCGTCGGGACACTAGCGGGGGGCCCGAATGAGCAGTTCTTC.

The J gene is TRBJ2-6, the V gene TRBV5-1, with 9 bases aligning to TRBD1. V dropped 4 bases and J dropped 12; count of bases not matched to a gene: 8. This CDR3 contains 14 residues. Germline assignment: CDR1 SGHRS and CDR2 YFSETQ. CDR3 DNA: TGCGCCAGCAGCGAACAGGGGGCGTCAAGCGTCCTGACTTTC. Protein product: CASSEQGASSVLTF.

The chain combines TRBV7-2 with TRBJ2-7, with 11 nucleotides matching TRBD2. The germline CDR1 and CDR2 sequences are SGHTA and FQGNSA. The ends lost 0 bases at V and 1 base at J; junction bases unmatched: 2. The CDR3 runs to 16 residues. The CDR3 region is CASSLATSGTSYEQYF. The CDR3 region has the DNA TGTGCCAGCAGCTTAGCGACTAGCGGGACTTCCTACGAGCAGTACTTC.

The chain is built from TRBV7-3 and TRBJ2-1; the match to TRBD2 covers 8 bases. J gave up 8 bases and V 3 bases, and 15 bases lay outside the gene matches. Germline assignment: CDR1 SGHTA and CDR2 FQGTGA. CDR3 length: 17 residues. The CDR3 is CASSFPTGDSGEDEQFF. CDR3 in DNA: TGTGCCAGCAGCTTCCCAACGGGCGATAGCGGGGAGGATGAGCAGTTCTTC.

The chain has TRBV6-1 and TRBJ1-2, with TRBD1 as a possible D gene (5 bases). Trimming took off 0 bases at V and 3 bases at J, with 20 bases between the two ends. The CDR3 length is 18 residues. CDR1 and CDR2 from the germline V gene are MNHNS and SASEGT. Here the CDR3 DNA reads TGTGCCAGCAGTGAAGCGCTGGTCAGGGCCCTAGGGGACTATGGCTACACCTTC. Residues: CASSEALVRALGDYGYTF.

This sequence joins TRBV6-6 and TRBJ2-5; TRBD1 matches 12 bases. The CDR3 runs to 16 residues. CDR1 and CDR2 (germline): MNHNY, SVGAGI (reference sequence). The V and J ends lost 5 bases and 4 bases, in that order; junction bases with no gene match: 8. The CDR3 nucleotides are TGTGCCAGCAGTCCACCGGGACAGGGGGCTTCAGAGACCCAGTACTTC. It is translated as CASSPPGQGASETQYF.